This T cell receptor (beta chain) derives from a study of long-term antiretroviral therapy in people with HIV. immunoSEQ v3.0 was run at survey level. Using immunoSEQ multiplex PCR, the repertoire was profiled, and TCRdb retains in-frame clones only, with some absent. The table shows 45,000 to 50,000 clones, with about 81% occurring only once. This clone was counted a single time. Its antigen is unknown. Germline-derived CDR1 and CDR2 are MNHEY and SVGAGI. The CDR3 has 15 residues. J was trimmed by 2 bases and V by 6 bases; bases with no gene match: 5. Overall study results and limits: The data indicate that diversity increased after ART but remained below transplant donor controls. Blood dates from the mid-2000s to the late 2010s, possibly under older ART regimens. Clones that had undergone expansion before ART prevailed in the repertoire throughout all time points.

The rearrangement links TRBV6-5 to TRBJ2-7, with TRBD2 matching over 12 bases. The clonotype comes from a woman aged 18-30 years with HIV. This material consisted of unsorted PBMCs, taken 0.8 years after starting antiretroviral therapy. CDR3 residues: CASSPRTSGTYEQYF. As DNA, the CDR3 is TGTGCCAGCAGCCCACGGACTAGCGGGACCTACGAGCAGTACTTC.